A single sample gave rise to the 21 T cell receptor beta chains below, sequenced in a study of blood T cell repertoires in COVID-19 (dated by TCRdb to the early 2020s). The library was produced with the immunoSEQ multiplex PCR assay. The clones in this table, taken by TCRdb from immuneACCESS, are in-frame only. Not every clone is retained; where verified, under half of the shortfall comes from an unresolved V gene, and the cause of the rest is unknown. The sample table lists 300,000 to 350,000 clones, 80% to 90% of them with a count of one. The leading ten clones occupy under 2.5% of the sample. The sample consisted of PBMCs or T cells enriched from blood (not recorded which). These receptors originate from a man younger than 40 who had recovered from COVID-19.

A remark on this clone: The same CDR3 also results from other DNA sequences found in this sample. The rearrangement uses TRBV5-1 and TRBJ2-5; D ambiguous. With 0 bases removed from V and 1 base from J, the gap between germline ends came to 4 bases. This CDR3 region has 13 residues. CDR1 is SGHRS and CDR2 is YFSETQ in the germline V gene. The CDR3 loop reads CASSLGSQETQYF. CDR3 in DNA: TGCGCCAGCAGCTTGGGCAGCCAAGAGACCCAGTACTTC.

The J gene is TRBJ2-3, the V gene TRBV7-9; 11 nucleotides line up with TRBD2. Germline V gene lookup returns CDR1 SEHNR and CDR2 FQNEAQ (reference sequence). V trimming: 3 bases; J trimming: 3 bases; junction bases outside the gene matches: 8. The CDR3 has 17 residues. The CDR3 protein is CASSFKLAGDLTDTQYF. The CDR3 DNA is TGTGCCAGCAGCTTCAAACTAGCGGGGGACCTAACAGATACGCAGTATTTT.

The gene calls are TRBV7-2 and TRBJ1-2, with D unresolved. The CDR3 spans 15 residues. Trimming stripped 5 bases from V and 2 bases from J, with 15 bases between. The germline V gene has CDR1 SGHTA and CDR2 FQGNSA. For the CDR3, the DNA is TGTGCCAGCAGCGACGAGGGCAGACTCAACTATGGCTACACCTTC. Translation: CASSDEGRLNYGYTF.

For the CDR3, the DNA is TGTGCCAGCAGCTTTACAGGGGGCGGTGAAAAACTGTTTTTT. Translation gives CASSFTGGGEKLFF. The chain joins TRBV2 to TRBJ1-4; 9 nucleotides agree with TRBD1. V lost 6 bases and J lost 7; bases outside the gene matches: 6. CDR1 SNHLY and CDR2 FYNNEI come from the germline V gene. This CDR3 comprises 14 residues.

In its sample, this clone was seen a few times. The chain combines TRBV4-3 with TRBJ1-2; tentative D call: TRBD1 (6 bases). CDR1 is LGHNA and CDR2 is YSLEER in the germline V gene. There are 14 residues in the CDR3. V dropped 0 bases and J dropped 4 bases, with 9 bases sitting between them. In DNA, the CDR3 is TGCGCCAGCAGCCAAGAACAGGGTGCCTATGGCTACACCTTC. Amino acids: CASSQEQGAYGYTF.

The CDR3 DNA reads as TGTGCCACCCAAGACAGTACTAACTATGGCTACACCTTC. Amino acids: CATQDSTNYGYTF. The J gene is TRBJ1-2, the V gene TRBV6-5, with a tentative D call TRBD1 (5 bases). Germline-derived CDR1 and CDR2 are MNHEY and SVGAGI. With 10 bases removed from V and 0 bases from J, the gap between germline ends came to 12 bases. This CDR3 is built from 13 residues.

V is TRBV6-5 and J is TRBJ1-1, with D maybe TRBD1 (5 bases). With 1 base removed from V and 5 bases from J, the gap between germline ends came to 11 bases. This CDR3 comprises 14 residues. Germline values: CDR1 MNHEY, CDR2 SVGAGI. CDR3 protein: CASSYLGEQTEAFF. The CDR3 nucleotides read TGTGCCAGCAGTTACTTAGGGGAACAGACTGAAGCTTTCTTT.

This clone showed up just once. The J gene is TRBJ2-5, the V gene TRBV3-1 (or the pseudogene TRBV3-2); unclear D gene. Germline lookup yields CDR1 LGHDT and CDR2 YNNKEL (reference sequence). V gave up 4 bases and J gave up 4 bases, with 10 bases separating them. The CDR3 spans 13 residues. The CDR3 DNA reads TGTGCCAGCAGCCGACGTGGGCTAGAGACCCAGTACTTC. It encodes CASSRRGLETQYF.

This sequence joins TRBV5-1 and TRBJ1-1; TRBD1 matches at 9 bases. The CDR3 length is 15 residues. Germline values: CDR1 SGHRS, CDR2 YFSETQ. Losses at the gene ends were 1 base for V and 1 base for J; bases not matched to a gene: 2. CDR3 sequence: CASSLTGGSNTEAFF. CDR3 sequence (DNA): TGCGCCAGCAGCTTGACAGGGGGCTCGAACACTGAAGCTTTCTTT.

This chain uses TRBV10-2 with TRBJ1-4; D might be TRBD1 (6 bases). Germline assignment: CDR1 WSHSY and CDR2 SAAADI. V lost 6 bases, J lost 4 bases, and 12 bases lay in between. The CDR3 totals 14 residues. CDR3 amino acids: CASRDSHDNEKLFF. Written as DNA, the CDR3 is TGCGCCAGCAGGGACAGCCATGATAATGAAAAACTGTTTTTT.

CDR3 bases: TGCGCCAGCAGCCAAGGGGCAGGGTCACGGGAAAAACTGTTTTTT. Translating gives CASSQGAGSREKLFF. This chain uses TRBV4-1 with TRBJ1-4; D is perhaps TRBD1 (5 bases). The CDR3 contains 15 residues. V shed 1 base and J shed 8 bases, with 14 bases lying between them. Germline V gene lookup returns CDR1 MGHRA and CDR2 YSYEKL.

The V gene is TRBV3-1 (or the pseudogene TRBV3-2), the J gene TRBJ1-6; the D gene is possibly TRBD1 (5 bases). This CDR3 contains 13 residues. V lost 4 bases, J lost 11 bases, and 12 bases lay in between. The germline gives CDR1 LGHDT, CDR2 YNNKEL (reference sequence). The CDR3 sequence is CASSPHTGAPLHF. Written as DNA, the CDR3 is TGTGCCAGCAGCCCCCATACGGGGGCACCCCTCCACTTT.

Note on this clone: This sample also contains other DNA sequences that code for the same CDR3. The chain has TRBV6-5 and TRBJ1-5; possible D gene TRBD1, 5 bases. The CDR3 spans 13 residues. V lost 5 bases, J lost 5 bases, and 10 bases lay in between. CDR1 and CDR2 from the germline V gene are MNHEY and SVGAGI. The CDR3 nucleotides are TGTGCCAGCAGTCGGCAGGGTGATCAGCCCCAGCATTTT. Translating it yields CASSRQGDQPQHF.

The V gene is TRBV6-1, the J gene TRBJ1-5; tentatively, D is TRBD1 (6 bases). In germline, CDR1 is MNHNS, CDR2 SASEGT. CDR3 length: 13 residues. The V and J ends lost 1 base and 7 bases respectively, with 8 bases between them. The CDR3 protein is CASSEGGGQPQHF. In DNA, the CDR3 is TGTGCCAGCAGTGAAGGGGGGGGCCAGCCCCAGCATTTT.

The chain uses TRBV27 and TRBJ1-2, with TRBD1 matching 9 bases. The CDR3 is made up of 15 amino acids. After removal of 6 bases from V and 4 bases from J, the junction contained 9 bases not matched to a gene. Looked up from germline, CDR1 is MNHEY and CDR2 is SMNVEV (reference sequence). CDR3 sequence: CASSPWDRAGYGYTF. The CDR3 DNA reads as TGTGCCAGCAGCCCCTGGGACAGGGCCGGCTATGGCTACACCTTC.

The V and J genes are TRBV27 and TRBJ1-1; weak D call: TRBD1 (5 bases). Between the trimmed V and J ends, which lost 5 bases and 1 base, there was a span of 11 bases. This CDR3 spans 14 amino acids. CDR1 is MNHEY and CDR2 is SMNVEV in the germline V gene (reference sequence). CDR3 coding DNA: TGTGCCAGCAGTACCTCGACAGAGAACACTGAAGCTTTCTTT. It is translated as CASSTSTENTEAFF.

The V gene is TRBV20-1, the J gene TRBJ1-1; D not resolved. V lost 3 bases and J lost 0, with 11 bases in between. In germline, CDR1 is DFQATT, CDR2 SNEGSKA (reference sequence). The CDR3 runs 14 residues. CDR3 protein: CSASLTGLNTEAFF. In DNA, the CDR3 is TGCAGTGCTAGTCTGACGGGATTGAACACTGAAGCTTTCTTT.

This chain links TRBV7-2 with TRBJ1-3; D not certain. Trimming left V 1 base short and J 0 bases short, with 10 bases between. Germline values: CDR1 SGHTA, CDR2 FQGNSA. The CDR3 runs 16 residues. CDR3 residues: CASSLVPEGSGNTIYF. CDR3 in DNA: TGTGCCAGCAGCTTAGTCCCTGAGGGCTCTGGAAACACCATATATTTT.

This clone was seen only once. V usage is TRBV11-1 and J usage is TRBJ1-5; a possible D gene is TRBD1 (5 bases). The CDR3 contains 13 residues. Germline values: CDR1 SGHAT, CDR2 FQDESV (reference sequence). V was shortened by 3 bases and J by 4 bases, with 7 bases between the two germline ends. CDR3 DNA sequence: TGTGCCAGCAGCTTGGGGCAGAATCAGCCCCAGCATTTT. Amino acid sequence: CASSLGQNQPQHF.

Only one count was recorded for this clone. The chain is built from TRBV7-2 and TRBJ2-7, with 9 nucleotides matching TRBD1. This CDR3 comprises 15 residues. Germline-derived CDR1 and CDR2 are SGHTA and FQGNSA. Trimming cost V 5 bases and J 1 base; bases outside gene matches: 6. The CDR3 region has the DNA TGTGCCAGCAGCCAGGACAGGGGTAGGTCCTACGAGCAGTACTTC. It codes for CASSQDRGRSYEQYF.

The chain couples TRBV9 to TRBJ1-2; no clear D. Trimming removed 0 bases at V and 8 bases at J, with 8 bases between. CDR3 length: 12 residues. The germline CDR1 and CDR2 sequences are SGDLS and YYNGEE. In DNA form, the CDR3 reads TGTGCCAGCAGCGTAGTTCTGGGCGGCTACACCTTC. Protein product: CASSVVLGGYTF. The variable domain in full, with the rest retrieved from reference TRBV9 and TRBJ1-2, is DSGVTQTPKHLITATGQRVTLRCSPRSGDLSVYWYQQSLDQGLQFLIQYYNGEERAKGNILERFSAQQFPDLHSELNLSSLELGDSALYFCASSVVLGGYTFGSGTRLTVV.